The sequence of this T cell receptor (beta chain) was determined in a study of OX40 agonist ivuxolimab in advanced cancers. Overall study: The eligibility criteria allowed prior anti-PD-1, anti-PD-L1 or anti-CTLA-4 therapy, and 40% had some. Three individuals attained partial responses, comprising one hepatocellular carcinoma case and two cutaneous melanoma cases. Findings and caveats of the study: Certain nonresponders likewise exhibited a low normalized T-cell clonal expansion.

Germline lookup yields CDR1 SSHAT and CDR2 FNYEAQ (reference sequence). This CDR3 comprises 20 residues. Details on this clone: Its antigen is not known. One end of the junction fails to match germline, which may point to a read error.

Patients had blood sampled at baseline and again on cycle 4 day 1 and cycle 7 day 1. Here immunoSEQ multiplex PCR was the method, and the copy in TCRdb shows in-frame clones only, minus some. The data contain 65,000 to 95,000 clones, around 92% of them singletons. This chain uses TRBV7-7 with TRBJ2-1; 12 bases map to TRBD2. This clonotype was sampled from an adult with an advanced solid tumor such as melanoma, head and neck, liver or kidney cancer. Sequencing was performed on CD4+ or CD8+ T cells sorted from blood, taken in a trial of the OX40 agonist ivuxolimab. The CDR3 nucleotides are TGTGCTAGCAGCTTAATCAAACCCGGTGACCTAGCGGGAGGGAACAATGAGCAGTTCTTC. Its protein is CASSLIKPGDLAGGNNEQFF.